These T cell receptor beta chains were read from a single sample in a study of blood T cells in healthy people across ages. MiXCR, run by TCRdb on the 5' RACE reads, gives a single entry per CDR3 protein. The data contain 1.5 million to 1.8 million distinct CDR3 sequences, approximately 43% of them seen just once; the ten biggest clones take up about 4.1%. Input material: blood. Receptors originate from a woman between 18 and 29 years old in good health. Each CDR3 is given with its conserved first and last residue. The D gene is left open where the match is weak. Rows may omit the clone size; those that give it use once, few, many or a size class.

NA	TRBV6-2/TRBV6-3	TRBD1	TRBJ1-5	TGTGCCACCGCTCGGGGACAGGAGAATCAGCCCCAGCATTTT	CATARGQENQPQHF
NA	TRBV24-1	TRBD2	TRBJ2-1	TGTGCCACCAGTCGCGGGGGGCCCTCCTACAATGAGCAGTTCTTC	CATSRGGPSYNEQFF
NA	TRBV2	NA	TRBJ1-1	TGTGCCAGCACCAATGACAGGAACACTGAAGCTTTCTTT	CASTNDRNTEAFF
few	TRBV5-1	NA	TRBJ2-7	TGCGCCAGCAGAGTTTCGGGAAGCGAGCAGTACTTC	CASRVSGSEQYF
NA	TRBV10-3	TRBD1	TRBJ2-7	TGTGCCATCAGTGAGTCGGGACAGGCCTCCTACGAGCAGTACTTC	CAISESGQASYEQYF
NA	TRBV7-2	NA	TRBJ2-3	TGTGCCAGCAGGAAGGGGTTAGATACGCAGTATTTT	CASRKGLDTQYF
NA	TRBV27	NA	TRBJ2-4	TGTACCAGCAGTGCAGGCGGGGCCTTAGCCAAAAACATTCAGTACTTC	CTSSAGGALAKNIQYF
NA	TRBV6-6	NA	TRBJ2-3	TGTGCCAGCAGTTACACGGTAGAGTTCACAGATACGCAGTATTTT	CASSYTVEFTDTQYF
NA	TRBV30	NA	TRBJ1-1	TGTGCCTGGAGAGAACAGGGATCGACTGAAGCTTTCTTT	CAWREQGSTEAFF
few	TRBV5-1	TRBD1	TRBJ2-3	TGCGCCAGCACCGACAGGGCTAGCACAGATACGCAGTATTTT	CASTDRASTDTQYF
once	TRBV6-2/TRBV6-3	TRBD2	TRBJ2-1	TGTGCCAGCAGCACGGAGGGACTAGCGGCAACCAATGAGCAGTTCTTC	CASSTEGLAATNEQFF
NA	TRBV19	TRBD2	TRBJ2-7	TGTGCCAGTAGTCCGGGGGGGCATGGCTACGAGCAGTACTTC	CASSPGGHGYEQYF
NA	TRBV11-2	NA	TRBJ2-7	TGTGCCAGCAGCTTAGGTAGCAGGGTGGTCTACGAGCAGTACTTC	CASSLGSRVVYEQYF
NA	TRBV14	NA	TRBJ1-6	TGTGCCAGCAGCCTACAACAGGCCTCCAATTCACCCCTCCACTTT	CASSLQQASNSPLHF
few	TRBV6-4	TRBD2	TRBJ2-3	TGTGCCAGCAGTGTACTAGCGGGGTCCGGGGATACGCAGTATTTT	CASSVLAGSGDTQYF
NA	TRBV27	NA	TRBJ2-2	TGTGCCAGCAGTTTATGGGGCGGGATGAACACCGGGGAGCTGTTTTTT	CASSLWGGMNTGELFF
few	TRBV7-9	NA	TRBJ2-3	TGTGCCAGCAGCTTACCCGGGGGCAGAAAGCCTAGCACAGATACGCAGTATTTT	CASSLPGGRKPSTDTQYF
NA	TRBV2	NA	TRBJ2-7	TGTGCCAGCAGCGAGACTAGATTTAACGAGCAGTACTTC	CASSETRFNEQYF
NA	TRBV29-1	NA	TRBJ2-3	TGCAGCATCCGACACAAATTCGCAGATACGCAGTATTTT	CSIRHKFADTQYF
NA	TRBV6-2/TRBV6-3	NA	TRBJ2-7	TGTGCCAGCAGTTACAGTACAACAGACTACGCCTCCTACGAGCAGTACTTC	CASSYSTTDYASYEQYF
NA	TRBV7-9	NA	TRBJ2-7	TGTGCCAGCAGCAGAATCGGAAGCCAAAGTGAGCAGTACTTC	CASSRIGSQSEQYF
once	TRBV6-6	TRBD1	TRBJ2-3	TGTGCCAGCAGTTCCCCGACAGGGGGGCCAGATACGCAGTATTTT	CASSSPTGGPDTQYF
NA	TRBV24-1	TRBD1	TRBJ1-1	TGTGCCACCAGTGACGGGACAGGGGACACTGAAGCTTTCTTT	CATSDGTGDTEAFF
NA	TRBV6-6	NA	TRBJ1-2	TGTGCCAGCAGTTACTCGATGGGCTACACCTTC	CASSYSMGYTF
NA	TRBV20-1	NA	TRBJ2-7	TGCAGTGCGATATTTCAGGGAGACGAGCAGTACTTC	CSAIFQGDEQYF
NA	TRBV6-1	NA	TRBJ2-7	TGTGCCAGCAGTCCAGGGGCCCTACCTACCTACGAGCAGTACTTC	CASSPGALPTYEQYF
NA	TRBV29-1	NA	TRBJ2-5	TGCAGCGTTGAAATGGGGAAAACTTACAATGAGCAGTACTTC	CSVEMGKTYNEQYF
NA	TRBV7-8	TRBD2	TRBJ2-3	TGTGCCAGCAGCCCCGGACTAGCGGCCCTAAGGAGGGCAGATACGCAGTATTTT	CASSPGLAALRRADTQYF
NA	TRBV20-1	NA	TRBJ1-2	TGCAGTGCTAGGTGGGGGACTAACTATGGCTACACCTTC	CSARWGTNYGYTF
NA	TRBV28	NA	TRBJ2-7	TGTGCCAGCAGTTTAGTCCAGGCGCGGCAGTACTTC	CASSLVQARQYF
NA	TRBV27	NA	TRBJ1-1	TGTGCCAGCAAAGGGGCGTCCTCCGGGACTGAAGCTTTCTTT	CASKGASSGTEAFF
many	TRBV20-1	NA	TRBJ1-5	TGCAGTGCTAAAAATCAGCCCCAGCATTTT	CSAKNQPQHF
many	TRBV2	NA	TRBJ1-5	TGTGCCAGCAGTGAAGCGCGCAGTGTCGGGGGACCCCAGCATTTT	CASSEARSVGGPQHF
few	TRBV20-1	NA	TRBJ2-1	TGCAGTGCTAGCCCGCCAGGGTTCCCCTACAATGAGCAGTTCTTC	CSASPPGFPYNEQFF
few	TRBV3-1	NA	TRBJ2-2	TGTGCCAGCAGCCTCCTGACAGGATACAACACCGGGGAGCTGTTTTTT	CASSLLTGYNTGELFF
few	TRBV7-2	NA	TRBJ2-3	TGTGCCAGCAGCTTAGATCGAGCAAACACAGATACGCAGTATTTT	CASSLDRANTDTQYF
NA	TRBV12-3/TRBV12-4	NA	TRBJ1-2	TGTGCCAGCACTCTTGCGGGGTGGGGCTACACCTTC	CASTLAGWGYTF
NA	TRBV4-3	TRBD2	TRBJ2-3	TGCGCCAGCAGCCCTAGCGGAGTTTACACAGATACGCAGTATTTT	CASSPSGVYTDTQYF
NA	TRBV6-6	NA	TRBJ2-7	TGTGCCAGCAGTTACCTCGAGGGGTACGAGCAGTACTTC	CASSYLEGYEQYF
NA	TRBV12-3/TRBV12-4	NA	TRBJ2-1	TGTGCCAGCAGGAAAGTAGGTTCCTACAATGAGCAGTTGTTC	CASRKVGSYNEQLF
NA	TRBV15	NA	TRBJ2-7	TGTGCCACCAGCAGAGAAGTTTTCACCTACGAGCAGTACTTC	CATSREVFTYEQYF
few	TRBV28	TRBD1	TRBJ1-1	TGTGCCAGCAGCTCAGGGGGGAGCGGGAACACTGAAGCTTTCTTT	CASSSGGSGNTEAFF